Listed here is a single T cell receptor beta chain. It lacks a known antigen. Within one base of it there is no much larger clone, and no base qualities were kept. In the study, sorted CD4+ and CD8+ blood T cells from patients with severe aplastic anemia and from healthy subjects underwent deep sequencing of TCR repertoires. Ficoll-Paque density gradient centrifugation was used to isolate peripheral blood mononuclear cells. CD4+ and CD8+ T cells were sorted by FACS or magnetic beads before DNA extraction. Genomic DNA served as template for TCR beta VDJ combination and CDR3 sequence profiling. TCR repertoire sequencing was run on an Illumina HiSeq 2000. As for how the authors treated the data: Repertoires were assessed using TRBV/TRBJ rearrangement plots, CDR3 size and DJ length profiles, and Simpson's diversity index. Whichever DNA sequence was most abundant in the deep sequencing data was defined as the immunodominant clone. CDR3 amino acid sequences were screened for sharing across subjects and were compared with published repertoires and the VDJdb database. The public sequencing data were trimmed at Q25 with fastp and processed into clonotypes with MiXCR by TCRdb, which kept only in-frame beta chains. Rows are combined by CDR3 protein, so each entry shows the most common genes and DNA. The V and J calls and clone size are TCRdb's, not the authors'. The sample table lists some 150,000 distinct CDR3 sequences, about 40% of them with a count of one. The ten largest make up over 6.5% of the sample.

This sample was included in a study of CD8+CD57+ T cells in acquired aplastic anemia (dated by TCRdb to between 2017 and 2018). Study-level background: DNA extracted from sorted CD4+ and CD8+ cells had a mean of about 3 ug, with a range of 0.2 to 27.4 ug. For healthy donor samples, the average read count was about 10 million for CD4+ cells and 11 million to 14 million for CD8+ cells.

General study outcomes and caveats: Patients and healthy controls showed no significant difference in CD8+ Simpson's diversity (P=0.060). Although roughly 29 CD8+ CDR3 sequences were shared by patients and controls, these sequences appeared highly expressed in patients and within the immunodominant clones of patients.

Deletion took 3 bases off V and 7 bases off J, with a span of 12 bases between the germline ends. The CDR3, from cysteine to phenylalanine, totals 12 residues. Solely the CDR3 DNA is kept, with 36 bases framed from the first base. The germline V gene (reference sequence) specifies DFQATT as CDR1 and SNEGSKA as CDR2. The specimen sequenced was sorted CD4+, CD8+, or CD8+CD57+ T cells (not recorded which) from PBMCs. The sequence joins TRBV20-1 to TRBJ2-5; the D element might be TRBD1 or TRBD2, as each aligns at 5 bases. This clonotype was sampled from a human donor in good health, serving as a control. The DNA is TGCAGTGCTAGTCCGCGAGGGGTGACCCAGTACTTC. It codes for CSASPRGVTQYF.